This record concerns one T cell receptor beta chain sequence. Germline V gene data show CDR1 as LNHDA and CDR2 as SQIVND (reference sequence). Unmatched junction bases numbered 11, after V lost 4 bases and J lost 5 bases. The CDR3 loop spans 16 amino acids. Original processing methods: Cell counts per sample came from amplifying reference gene primers. Here immunoSEQ multiplex PCR was the method, and the copy in TCRdb shows in-frame clones only, minus some. For V, J and clone size, that table is used; D and trimming come from the DNA. The sample yields some 80,000 clones, 70% to 90% seen once. This entry belongs to a study of blood T cell repertoires in COVID-19. Study-wide context: Some COVID-19 samples were acute and others convalescent; all came from the United States, Italy and Spain. The analysed material was cDNA or gDNA that came from T cells, B-cell-depleted T cells, or PBMCs.

The sequence was collected from a man older than 75 with active or convalescent COVID-19. Sequenced sample: peripheral blood. The rearrangement links TRBV19 to TRBJ1-5; 7 bases are shared with TRBD1. DNA of the CDR3: TGTGCCAGTAGTACGGGACAGACCCAGGGGTATCAGCCCCAGCATTTT. It codes for CASSTGQTQGYQPQHF.